This record looks at one T cell receptor beta chain sequence and its context. In its sample, this clone was seen many times. Its antigen is still unknown. Per-nucleotide qualities are absent, and no much larger clonotype sits a single base away. None of the patients had been given any treatment before thyroid surgery. Using T-cell receptor beta sequencing, the researchers looked back retrospectively at clinical samples from patients, gathered between about 2012 and 2019. V is pruned by 6 bases and J by 8 bases, leaving 17 bases of the junction without a gene match. Sequences MNHEY (CDR1) and SMNVEV (CDR2) are obtained from the germline V gene (reference sequence). The cysteine opens and the phenylalanine closes a CDR3 of 16 amino acids. Here the CDR3 DNA is all that survives: 48 bases in frame from base 1. The data were taken from a study of metastatic and nonmetastatic thyroid tumors (dated by TCRdb to about 2020). Study-level background: Repertoires from peripheral blood and from tumor or nodule tissue samples of malignant and benign thyroid patients were compared. What the research found in general, with its limitations: In both blood and tumor samples, TCR beta diversity was reported to be significantly higher in malignant tumors than in benign nodules.

Libraries came from PCR. The run used an Illumina HiSeq 4000. High-throughput sequencing was used to profile the TCR beta-chain CDR3 region of each patient. Regarding the original processing steps: Drawing on CDR3 differences between clinicopathological groups, the researchers built a classifier meant to tell apart patients with distant-metastatic papillary thyroid cancer. Repertoire diversity was assessed with the Shannon index, and tumor-blood repertoire similarity with the Morisita-Horn index. TCRdb's own reprocessing of the public reads used fastp at Q25 and MiXCR and kept productive beta chains. TCRdb, not the authors, supplied the V and J calls. The sample yields under 95,000 clones; approximately 11% were counted once. Together, the top ten hold 11% of the sample.

The chain employs TRBV27 and TRBJ2-3; 7 nucleotides in the junction match TRBD1. The sequencing sample was made of blood. The clonotype was recovered from a female donor with papillary thyroid cancer or a benign thyroid nodule (not recorded which). Some clones in this sample may be carry-over from other donors' samples. The DNA is TGTGCCAGCAGCACGACAGGGTTTGGGTTCTCTGGTACGCAGTATTTT. It is translated as CASSTTGFGFSGTQYF.